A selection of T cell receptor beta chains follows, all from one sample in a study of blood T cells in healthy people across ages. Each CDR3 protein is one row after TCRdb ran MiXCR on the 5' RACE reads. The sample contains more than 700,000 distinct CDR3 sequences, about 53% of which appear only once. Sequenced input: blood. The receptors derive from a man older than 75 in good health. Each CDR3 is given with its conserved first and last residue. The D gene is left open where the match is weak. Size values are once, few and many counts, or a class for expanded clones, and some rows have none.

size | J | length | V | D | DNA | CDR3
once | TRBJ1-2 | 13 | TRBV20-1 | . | TGCAGTGCTGACCCCCCGGCGGACTTGCACTACACCTTC | CSADPPADLHYTF
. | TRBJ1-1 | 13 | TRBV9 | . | TGTGCCAGCAGCGTAGGGGGAGGGTGTGAAGCTTTCTTT | CASSVGGGCEAFF
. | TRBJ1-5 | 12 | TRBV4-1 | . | TGCGCCAGCAGCCCGCCCAATCAGCCCCAGCATTTT | CASSPPNQPQHF
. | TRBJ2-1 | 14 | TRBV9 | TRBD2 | TGTGCCAGCAGCGTAGGGGGAGGGAAAAATGAGCAGTTCTTC | CASSVGGGKNEQFF
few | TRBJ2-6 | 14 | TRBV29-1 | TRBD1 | TGCAGCGTTTCCTCAGGGGGTCGGGCCAACGTCCTGACTTTC | CSVSSGGRANVLTF
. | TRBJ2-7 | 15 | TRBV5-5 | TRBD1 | TGTGCCAGCAGCGCTAGGACAGGGGACATCTACGAGCAGTACTTC | CASSARTGDIYEQYF
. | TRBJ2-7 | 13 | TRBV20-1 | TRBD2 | TGCAGTGTCCGAACTAGCGGGAGTTACGAGCAGTACTTC | CSVRTSGSYEQYF
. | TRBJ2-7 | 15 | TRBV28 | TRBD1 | TGTGCCAGCAGTGCGACAGGGGTTACCTCCTACGAGCAGTACTTC | CASSATGVTSYEQYF
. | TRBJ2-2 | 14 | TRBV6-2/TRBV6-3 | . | TGTGCCAGCATTCCCCCCACAGGCCCCGGGGAGCTGTTTTTT | CASIPPTGPGELFF
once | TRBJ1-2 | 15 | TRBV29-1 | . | TGCAGCGTTGAAGCGGTAGGGGATCATCGCTATGGCTACACCTTC | CSVEAVGDHRYGYTF
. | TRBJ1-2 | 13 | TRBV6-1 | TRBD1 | TGTGTCAGCAGTCTCCCAGGGGGCTATGGCTACACCTTC | CVSSLPGGYGYTF
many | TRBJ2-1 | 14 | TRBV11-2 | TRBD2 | TGTGCCAGCAGCGGGACTAGCGGGAGCAATGAGCAGTTCTTC | CASSGTSGSNEQFF